Sequencing of this T cell receptor beta chain was carried out in a study of beta chain features in type 1 diabetes. Study background: What patients shared with healthy donors was a similar profile of age, gender and cell yields. The examined sorted cells totaled about 110 million across samples. General observations from the study: Relative to healthy donors, patients appeared to have naive, central memory and Treg TCRB repertoires that were more similar.

Notes on this clone: The antigen is unknown.

The CDR3 spans 16 residues. After removal of 1 base from V and 3 bases from J, the junction contained 4 bases not matched to a gene. From germline, CDR1 is LGHNT and CDR2 FRNRAP. Sequenced material consisted of expressed TCRB transcripts (all of the isolated RNA was reverse transcribed). This table comes from immunoSEQ multiplex PCR, and its TCRdb copy is limited to in-frame clones, with some not included. Of roughly 230,000 clones in the sample, 9.6% were seen once. The chain combines TRBV12-5 with TRBJ2-1; 9 nucleotides match TRBD2. The material sequenced was naive CD4+ T cells from blood. The TCR was taken from a woman aged 18-30 years in good health. CDR3 DNA: TGTGCTAGTGGTTTGGGAATAGCGGGGGTCTACAATGAGCAGTTCTTC. This sequence encodes CASGLGIAGVYNEQFF. Full variable domain (outside the CDR3, taken from reference TRBV12-5 and TRBJ2-1): DARVTQTPRHKVTEMGQEVTMRCQPILGHNTVFWYRQTMMQGLELLAYFRNRAPLDDSGMPKDRFSAEMPDATLATLKIQPSEPRDSAVYFCASGLGIAGVYNEQFFGPGTRLTVL.